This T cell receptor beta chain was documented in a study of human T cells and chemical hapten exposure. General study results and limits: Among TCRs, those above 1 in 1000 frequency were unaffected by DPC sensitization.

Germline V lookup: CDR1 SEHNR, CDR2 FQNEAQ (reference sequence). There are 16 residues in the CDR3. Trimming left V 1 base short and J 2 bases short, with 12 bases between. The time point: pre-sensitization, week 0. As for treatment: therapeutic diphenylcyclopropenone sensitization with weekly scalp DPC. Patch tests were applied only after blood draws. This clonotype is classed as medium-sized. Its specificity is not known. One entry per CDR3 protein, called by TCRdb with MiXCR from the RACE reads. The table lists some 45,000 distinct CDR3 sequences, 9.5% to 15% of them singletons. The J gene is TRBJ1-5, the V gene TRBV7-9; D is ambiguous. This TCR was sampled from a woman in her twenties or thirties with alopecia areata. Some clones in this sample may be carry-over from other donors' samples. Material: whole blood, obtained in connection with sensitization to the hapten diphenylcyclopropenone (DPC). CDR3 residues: CASSLGFGMGNQPQHF. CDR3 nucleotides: TGTGCCAGCAGCTTAGGCTTTGGTATGGGCAATCAGCCCCAGCATTTT.